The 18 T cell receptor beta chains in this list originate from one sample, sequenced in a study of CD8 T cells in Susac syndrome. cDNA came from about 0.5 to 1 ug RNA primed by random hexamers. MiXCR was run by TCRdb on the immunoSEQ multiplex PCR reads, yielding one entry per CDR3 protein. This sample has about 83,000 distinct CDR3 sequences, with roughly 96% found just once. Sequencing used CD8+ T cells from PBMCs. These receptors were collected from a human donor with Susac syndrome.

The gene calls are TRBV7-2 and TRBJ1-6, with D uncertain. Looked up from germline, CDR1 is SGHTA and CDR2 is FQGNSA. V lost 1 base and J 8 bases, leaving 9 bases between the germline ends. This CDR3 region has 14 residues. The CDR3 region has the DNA TGTGCCAGCAGCTTAGATGGCCCGGATTCACCCCTCCACTTT. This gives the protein CASSLDGPDSPLHF.

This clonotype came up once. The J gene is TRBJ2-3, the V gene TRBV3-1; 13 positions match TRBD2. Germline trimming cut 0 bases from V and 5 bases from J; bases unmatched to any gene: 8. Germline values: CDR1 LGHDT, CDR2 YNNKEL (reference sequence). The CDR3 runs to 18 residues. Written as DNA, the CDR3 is TGTGCCAGCAGCCAAGATCTTGGGACTAGCGGGGCAAAAGATACGCAGTATTTT. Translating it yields CASSQDLGTSGAKDTQYF.

The chain's CDR3 is CSALPRGEQFF. CDR3 nucleotides: TGCAGCGCACTCCCCCGGGGTGAGCAGTTCTTC. This chain links TRBV29-1 with TRBJ2-1; D possibly corresponds to TRBD2 (5 bases). Germline V gene sequence: CDR1 SQVTM, CDR2 ANQGSEA. This CDR3 has 11 amino acids. Between the trimmed V and J ends, which lost 7 bases and 9 bases, there was a span of 13 bases.

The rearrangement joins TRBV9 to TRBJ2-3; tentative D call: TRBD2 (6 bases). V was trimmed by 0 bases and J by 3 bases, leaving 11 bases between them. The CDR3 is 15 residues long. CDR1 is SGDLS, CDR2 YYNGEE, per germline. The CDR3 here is CASSVGLAQTDTQYF. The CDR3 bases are TGTGCCAGCAGCGTAGGGCTAGCGCAAACAGATACGCAGTATTTT.

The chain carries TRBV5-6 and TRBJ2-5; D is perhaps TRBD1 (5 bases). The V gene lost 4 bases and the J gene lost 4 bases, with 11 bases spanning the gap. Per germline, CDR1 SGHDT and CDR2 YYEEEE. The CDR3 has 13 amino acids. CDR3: CASSPEDTETQYF. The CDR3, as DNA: TGTGCCAGCAGCCCCGAGGACACAGAGACCCAGTACTTC.

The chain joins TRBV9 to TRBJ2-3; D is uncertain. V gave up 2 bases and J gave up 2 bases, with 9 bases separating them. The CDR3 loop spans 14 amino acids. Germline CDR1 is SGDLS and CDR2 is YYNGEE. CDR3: CASSVSTLTDTQYF. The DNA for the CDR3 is TGTGCCAGCAGCGTCTCTACCCTCACAGATACGCAGTATTTT.

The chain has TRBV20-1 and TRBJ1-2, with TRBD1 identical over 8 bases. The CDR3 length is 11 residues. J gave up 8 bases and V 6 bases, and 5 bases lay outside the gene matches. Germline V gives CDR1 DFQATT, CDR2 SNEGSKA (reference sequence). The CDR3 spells CSADTGGGYTF. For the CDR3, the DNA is TGCAGTGCGGACACAGGGGGAGGCTACACCTTC.

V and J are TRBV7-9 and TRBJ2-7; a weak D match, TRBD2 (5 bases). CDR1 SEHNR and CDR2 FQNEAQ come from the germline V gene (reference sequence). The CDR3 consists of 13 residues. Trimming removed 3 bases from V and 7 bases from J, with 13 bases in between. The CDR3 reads CASSLGPTGEQYV. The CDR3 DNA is TGTGCCAGCAGCTTGGGTCCAACGGGGGAGCAGTACGTC.

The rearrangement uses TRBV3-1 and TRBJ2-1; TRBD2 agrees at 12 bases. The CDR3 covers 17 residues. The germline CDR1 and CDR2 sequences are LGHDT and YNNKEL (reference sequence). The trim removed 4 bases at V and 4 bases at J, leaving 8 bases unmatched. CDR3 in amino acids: CASSRTSGGRNYNEQFF. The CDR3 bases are TGTGCCAGCAGCCGAACTAGCGGGGGGCGGAATTACAATGAGCAGTTCTTC.

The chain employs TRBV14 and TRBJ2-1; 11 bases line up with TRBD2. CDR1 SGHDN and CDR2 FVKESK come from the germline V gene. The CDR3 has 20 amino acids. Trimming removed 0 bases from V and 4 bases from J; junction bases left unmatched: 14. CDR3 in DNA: TGTGCCAGCAGCCAAGAGGAACGGACGGCTAGCGGGGGGCAATACAATGAGCAGTTCTTC. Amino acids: CASSQEERTASGGQYNEQFF.

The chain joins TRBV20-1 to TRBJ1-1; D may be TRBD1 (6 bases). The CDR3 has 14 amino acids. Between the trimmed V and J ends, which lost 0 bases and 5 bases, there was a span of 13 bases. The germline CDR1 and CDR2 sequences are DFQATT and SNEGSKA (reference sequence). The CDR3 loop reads CSARDVGARTEAFF. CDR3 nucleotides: TGCAGTGCTAGAGATGTGGGGGCGCGGACTGAAGCTTTCTTT.

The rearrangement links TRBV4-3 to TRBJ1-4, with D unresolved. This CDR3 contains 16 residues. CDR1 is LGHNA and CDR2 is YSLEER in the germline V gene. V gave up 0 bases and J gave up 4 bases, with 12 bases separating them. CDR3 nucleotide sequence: TGCGCCAGCAGCCAAGATTGGGCAAGTTTTAATGAAAAACTGTTTTTT. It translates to CASSQDWASFNEKLFF.

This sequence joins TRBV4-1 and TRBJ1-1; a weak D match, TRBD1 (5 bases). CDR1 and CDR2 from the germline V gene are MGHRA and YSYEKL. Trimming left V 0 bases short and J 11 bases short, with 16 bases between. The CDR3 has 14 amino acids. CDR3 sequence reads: CASSQDGSQGAAFF. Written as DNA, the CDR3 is TGCGCCAGCAGCCAAGATGGAAGTCAGGGTGCGGCTTTCTTT.

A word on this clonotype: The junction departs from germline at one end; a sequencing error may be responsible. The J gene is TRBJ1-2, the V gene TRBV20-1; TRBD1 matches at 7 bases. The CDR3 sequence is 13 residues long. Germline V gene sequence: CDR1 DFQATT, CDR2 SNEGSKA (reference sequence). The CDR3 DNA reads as TGCAGTGCGAGAGGGGGACAGTCCTATGGCTACACCTTC. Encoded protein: CSARGGQSYGYTF.

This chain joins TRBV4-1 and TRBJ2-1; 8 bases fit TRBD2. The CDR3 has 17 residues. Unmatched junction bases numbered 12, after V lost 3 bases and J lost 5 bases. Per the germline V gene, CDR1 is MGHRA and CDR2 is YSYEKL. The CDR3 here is CASSHRAGAQIDNEQFF. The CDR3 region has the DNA TGCGCCAGCAGCCACCGAGCGGGGGCCCAAATAGACAATGAGCAGTTCTTC.

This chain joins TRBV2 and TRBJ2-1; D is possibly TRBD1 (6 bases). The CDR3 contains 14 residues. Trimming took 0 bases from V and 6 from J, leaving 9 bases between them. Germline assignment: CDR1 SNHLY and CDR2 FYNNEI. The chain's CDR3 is CASSEAQGINEQFF. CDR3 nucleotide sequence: TGTGCCAGCAGTGAAGCGCAGGGGATCAATGAGCAGTTCTTC.

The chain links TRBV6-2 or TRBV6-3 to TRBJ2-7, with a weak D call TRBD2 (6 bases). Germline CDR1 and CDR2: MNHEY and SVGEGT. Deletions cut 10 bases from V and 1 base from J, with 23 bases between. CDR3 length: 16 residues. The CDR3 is CATNVGSWGTSYEQYF. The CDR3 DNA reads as TGTGCCACCAACGTAGGGAGCTGGGGGACTTCCTACGAGCAGTACTTC.

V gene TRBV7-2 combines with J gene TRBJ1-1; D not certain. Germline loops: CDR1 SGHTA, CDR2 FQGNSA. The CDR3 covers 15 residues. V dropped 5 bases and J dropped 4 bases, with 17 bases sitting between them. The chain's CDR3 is CASSRWAGSITEAFF. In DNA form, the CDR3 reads TGTGCCAGCAGCCGATGGGCGGGCAGCATCACTGAAGCTTTCTTT.